The 31 T cell receptor beta chains below come from one sample, sequenced in a study of blood T cell repertoires in COVID-19. Profiled with immunoSEQ multiplex PCR; TCRdb holds only in-frame clones, not every one. The sample lists a few hundred thousand clones, 84% seen once, with around 2.7% in the top ten. What was sequenced was peripheral blood. The receptor source for this set is a woman in her 30s who had recovered from COVID-19.

CDR3 sequence reads: CASSLVTGGPGYEQYF. CDR3 sequence (DNA): TGCGCCAGCAGCTTGGTCACGGGAGGGCCGGGCTACGAGCAGTACTTC. This chain connects TRBV5-1 to TRBJ2-7; the match to TRBD2 covers 8 bases. Germline V gives CDR1 SGHRS, CDR2 YFSETQ. The CDR3 is 16 residues long. The V and J ends lost 0 bases and 3 bases, in that order; junction bases with no gene match: 8.

The rearrangement links TRBV7-8 to TRBJ1-5; TRBD1 matches at 10 bases. From germline, CDR1 is SGHVS and CDR2 FQNEAQ. Losses at the gene ends were 2 bases for V and 3 bases for J; bases not matched to a gene: 4. The CDR3 loop spans 16 amino acids. The CDR3 sequence is CASSLIGTGVNQPQHF. CDR3 DNA: TGTGCCAGCAGCTTAATTGGGACAGGGGTCAATCAGCCCCAGCATTTT.

The chain combines TRBV10-3 with TRBJ2-6; D possibly corresponds to TRBD1 (6 bases). Trimming removed 0 bases at V and 0 bases at J, with 12 bases between. The length of the CDR3 is 18 residues. The germline V gene encodes CDR1 ENHRY and CDR2 SYGVKD. This CDR3 is CAISESPGATSGANVLTF. DNA of the CDR3: TGTGCCATCAGTGAGTCTCCAGGGGCGACCTCTGGGGCCAACGTCCTGACTTTC.

Details on this clone: A read error may produce the germline difference seen at one junction end. Other nucleotide sequences from this sample produce the same CDR3. This chain connects TRBV6-5 to TRBJ2-4, with unresolved D. Germline CDR1 is MNHEY and CDR2 is SVGAGI. The CDR3 loop spans 10 amino acids. Here the CDR3 reads CATFKNIQYF. The CDR3 region has the DNA TGTGCCACCTTCAAAAACATTCAATACTTC.

J is TRBJ2-7 and V is TRBV2; unclear D gene. Germline V lookup: CDR1 SNHLY, CDR2 FYNNEI. The CDR3 extends over 13 amino acids. V lost 1 base, J lost 6 bases, and 10 bases lay in between. The CDR3 DNA is TGTGCCAGCAGTGAAGTCAGTATATTCGAGCAGTACTTC. It encodes CASSEVSIFEQYF.

The chain uses TRBV6-5 and TRBJ2-2; the D is unclear. CDR1 is MNHEY, CDR2 SVGAGI, per germline. V lost 0 bases and J lost 7, with 6 bases in between. The CDR3 has 13 residues. In DNA, the CDR3 is TGTGCCAGCAGTTACTCGACTGACGGGGAGCTGTTTTTT. Its protein product is CASSYSTDGELFF.

The chain uses TRBV3-1 (or the pseudogene TRBV3-2) and TRBJ2-7; 9 bases fit TRBD1. This CDR3 region has 22 residues. Germline assignment: CDR1 LGHDT and CDR2 YNNKEL (reference sequence). Germline trimming cut 4 bases from V and 0 bases from J; bases unmatched to any gene: 25. Written as DNA, the CDR3 is TGTGCCAGCAGCCCACAGCCCGGGTTGGGGGACAGGGACTTATCTAGCTCCTACGAGCAGTACTTC. Its translation is CASSPQPGLGDRDLSSSYEQYF.

The chain uses TRBV7-3 and TRBJ2-7; 9 bases fit TRBD2. The V and J ends lost 0 bases and 4 bases, in that order; junction bases with no gene match: 16. Germline V lookup: CDR1 SGHTA, CDR2 FQGTGA. The CDR3 contains 19 residues. The CDR3 reads CASSLTGASGNHLIYEQYF. In nucleotides, the CDR3 is TGTGCCAGCAGCTTAACAGGGGCTAGCGGGAATCACTTAATATACGAGCAGTACTTC.

This clone is a singleton in its sample. The gene calls are TRBV9 and TRBJ2-7; maybe TRBD1 (6 bases). Trimming removed 4 bases at V and 1 base at J, with 15 bases between. CDR3 length equals 15 residues. Germline-derived CDR1 and CDR2 are SGDLS and YYNGEE. The CDR3: CASSQDSDRSYEQYF. The CDR3 DNA is TGTGCCAGCAGCCAAGATTCCGACAGGTCCTACGAGCAGTACTTC.

The genes are TRBV6-5 and TRBJ2-7, with D perhaps TRBD1 (6 bases). There are 16 residues in the CDR3. V was pared by 0 bases and J by 0 bases, with 12 bases between. CDR1 is MNHEY and CDR2 is SVGAGI in the germline V gene. The CDR3 is CASSYSMDSSSYEQYF. The CDR3 DNA is TGTGCCAGCAGTTACTCGATGGACAGCAGCTCCTACGAGCAGTACTTC.

The CDR3 protein is CAWSGDRANYGYTF. The CDR3 DNA reads as TGTGCCTGGAGTGGGGACAGGGCCAACTATGGCTACACCTTC. The rearrangement uses TRBV30 and TRBJ1-2; 9 positions match TRBD1. V was clipped by 1 base and J by 2 bases; unmatched bases: 2. CDR3 length: 14 residues. Germline values: CDR1 GTSNPN, CDR2 SVGIG (reference sequence).

This rearrangement joins TRBV18 to TRBJ2-1, with TRBD2 identical over 12 bases. The germline gives CDR1 KGHSH, CDR2 LQKENI. The CDR3 spans 16 residues. Germline trimming cut 5 bases from V and 6 bases from J; bases unmatched to any gene: 8. The CDR3 spells CASSGKGLAGFNEQFF. Here the CDR3 DNA reads TGTGCCAGCTCAGGCAAGGGACTAGCGGGTTTCAATGAGCAGTTCTTC.

The chain carries TRBV2 and TRBJ1-2; no clear D. The CDR3 is 12 amino acids. The V end lost 3 bases, the J end lost 3 bases, and 5 bases lay between the germline ends. The germline gives CDR1 SNHLY, CDR2 FYNNEI. The CDR3 sequence: CASSEADYGYTF. Written as DNA, the CDR3 is TGTGCCAGCAGTGAGGCGGACTATGGCTACACCTTC.

This chain joins TRBV27 and TRBJ2-6; D call uncertain. The V end lost 3 bases, the J end lost 5 bases, and 11 bases lay between the germline ends. The germline CDR1 and CDR2 sequences are MNHEY and SMNVEV (reference sequence). The CDR3 spans 15 residues. Here the CDR3 reads CASSFRHARANVLTF. DNA of the CDR3: TGTGCCAGCAGTTTTAGACATGCCCGGGCCAACGTCCTGACTTTC. The whole variable domain, filled in from reference TRBV27 and TRBJ2-6, reads EAQVTQNPRYLITVTGKKLTVTCSQNMNHEYMSWYRQDPGLGLRQIYYSMNVEVTDKGDVPEGYKVSRKEKRNFPLILESPSPNQTSLYFCASSFRHARANVLTFGAGSRLTVL.

The chain combines TRBV24-1 with TRBJ1-5, with 8 bases fitting TRBD1. In germline, CDR1 is KGHDR, CDR2 SFDVKD. V lost 4 bases, J lost 2 bases, and 3 bases stayed unmatched. The CDR3 extends over 15 amino acids. This CDR3 reads CATSDNRGGNQPQHF. As DNA, the CDR3 is TGTGCCACCAGTGACAACAGGGGGGGCAATCAGCCCCAGCATTTT.

The chain carries TRBV10-3 and TRBJ1-3, with D hard to call. The CDR3 runs to 12 residues. Germline CDR1 reads ENHRY; CDR2 reads SYGVKD. V dropped 6 bases and J dropped 4 bases, with 7 bases sitting between them. The CDR3 reads CAISQTGNTIYF. DNA of the CDR3: TGTGCCATCAGCCAGACAGGAAACACCATATATTTT.

Written as DNA, the CDR3 is TGTGCCAGCAGCACCTCGGACAGGGAGCAGTACTTC. Its protein product is CASSTSDREQYF. The gene calls are TRBV12-3 or TRBV12-4 and TRBJ2-7; 7 bases line up with TRBD1. With V trimmed by 6 bases and J by 7 bases, 6 bases remained unmatched. The CDR3 length is 12 residues.

The rearrangement links TRBV27 to TRBJ2-7, with D hard to call. Germline V CDR1 and CDR2: MNHEY, SMNVEV (reference sequence). The V end was cut by 4 bases, the J end by 4 bases, with 8 bases between. This CDR3 is built from 12 residues. Here the CDR3 DNA reads TGTGCCAGCAGTTCGACGACTTACGAGCAGTACTTC. Its protein is CASSSTTYEQYF.

The V gene is TRBV11-2, the J gene TRBJ2-3, with TRBD1 matching 8 bases. V shed 1 base, J shed 5 bases, and the junction held 8 bases outside the gene matches. The CDR3 runs 16 residues. Germline assignment: CDR1 SGHAT and CDR2 FQNNGV. For the CDR3, the DNA is TGTGCCAGCAGCTTAGTTTCCGACAGGGGAGAAGATACGCAGTATTTT. Translation: CASSLVSDRGEDTQYF.

The CDR3 region is CASSYTSGRGADEQFF. In DNA form, the CDR3 reads TGCGCCAGCAGCTATACTAGCGGGAGGGGGGCGGATGAGCAGTTCTTC. The J gene is TRBJ2-1, the V gene TRBV5-1; 13 bases line up with TRBD2. The V and J ends lost 3 bases and 8 bases, in that order; junction bases with no gene match: 8. The CDR3 runs to 16 residues. Germline V lookup: CDR1 SGHRS, CDR2 YFSETQ.

This rearrangement joins TRBV27 to TRBJ1-1; D remains unclear. Germline CDR1 reads MNHEY; CDR2 reads SMNVEV (reference sequence). CDR3 length: 13 residues. Trimming took off 4 bases at V and 5 bases at J, with 11 bases between the two ends. In DNA, the CDR3 is TGTGCCAGCAGTTCTGGGCAAGTGACTGAAGCTTTCTTT. Translating gives CASSSGQVTEAFF.

This clone has just one count. This chain uses TRBV10-1 with TRBJ2-3; 7 positions match TRBD2. Germline V lookup: CDR1 WNHNN, CDR2 SYGVQD (reference sequence). With 8 bases clipped from V and 4 bases from J, the junction kept 6 bases outside the gene matches. This CDR3 spans 13 amino acids. DNA for the CDR3: TGCGCCAGCTCGCGGGAGAAGGCAGATACGCAGTATTTT. Encoded protein: CASSREKADTQYF.

This chain uses TRBV30 with TRBJ2-5; TRBD1 might be the D (8 bases). The germline V and J ends were trimmed by 3 bases and 3 bases, with 17 bases remaining between them. The CDR3 covers 15 residues. Germline V CDR1 and CDR2: GTSNPN, SVGIG (reference sequence). The CDR3 sequence is CAWRIQGEGKETQYF. DNA of the CDR3: TGTGCCTGGAGAATACAGGGGGAGGGCAAAGAGACCCAGTACTTC.

The V call is TRBV2, the J call TRBJ1-1, with 8 positions matching TRBD1. Losses at the gene ends were 3 bases for V and 4 bases for J; bases not matched to a gene: 4. The germline gives CDR1 SNHLY, CDR2 FYNNEI. The CDR3 contains 14 residues. CDR3 region: CASSDQGAGTEAFF. The CDR3 nucleotides are TGTGCCAGCAGTGACCAGGGGGCCGGCACTGAAGCTTTCTTT.

The chain employs TRBV7-2 and TRBJ1-2; perhaps TRBD1 as D (5 bases). The germline V and J ends were trimmed by 5 bases and 8 bases, with 21 bases remaining between them. The CDR3 sequence is 15 residues long. Germline V gene data show CDR1 as SGHTA and CDR2 as FQGNSA. The CDR3 DNA reads TGTGCCAGCAGCCCTGAGTCCGGGGTGGGGGGAGGCTACACCTTC. Its translation is CASSPESGVGGGYTF.

J is TRBJ1-6 and V is TRBV12-5; TRBD1 agrees at 10 bases. The CDR3 runs to 15 residues. Trimming cost V 5 bases and J 8 bases; bases outside gene matches: 6. Germline-derived CDR1 and CDR2 are LGHNT and FRNRAP. CDR3 in DNA: TGTGCTAGTGGTCGAAGGACAGGGGGTTATTCACCCCTCCACTTT. Protein sequence: CASGRRTGGYSPLHF.

This clone was seen just once. V gene TRBV19 combines with J gene TRBJ2-7, with D possibly matching TRBD2 (7 bases). CDR1 is LNHDA and CDR2 is SQIVND in the germline V gene (reference sequence). V was cut by 3 bases and J by 5 bases, with 14 bases left in between. This CDR3 has 14 residues. CDR3 sequence (DNA): TGTGCCAGTAGTATGGGGGGGGACAACCACGAGCAGTACTTC. It encodes CASSMGGDNHEQYF.

The CDR3 nucleotides are TGTGCCAGCAGTGTAGCGGGAGAAGGGAGTGATGAGCAGTTCTTC. Its translation: CASSVAGEGSDEQFF. The chain uses TRBV6-4 and TRBJ2-1, with 9 bases that match TRBD2. This CDR3 has 15 amino acids. The J segment lost 8 bases and the V segment lost 4 bases, leaving 9 bases of the junction unmatched. The V gene's germline CDR1 is MRHNA and CDR2 SNTAGT.

This clone appeared once. The V and J genes are TRBV2 and TRBJ2-1; D is unresolved. This CDR3 comprises 11 residues. The germline V gene encodes CDR1 SNHLY and CDR2 FYNNEI. V lost 1 base, J lost 8 bases, and 3 bases lay in between. For the CDR3, the DNA is TGTGCCAGCAGTGAAGGCGATGAGCAGTTCTTC. This gives the protein CASSEGDEQFF.

The J gene is TRBJ2-1, the V gene TRBV9, with 7 bases matching TRBD1. Unmatched junction bases numbered 0, after V lost 1 base and J lost 5 bases. Germline lookup yields CDR1 SGDLS and CDR2 YYNGEE. The CDR3 is made up of 13 amino acids. The CDR3 DNA reads TGTGCCAGCAGCGTAACAGGGGACAATGAGCAGTTCTTC. As protein: CASSVTGDNEQFF.

The chain combines TRBV30 with TRBJ1-4; the match to TRBD1 covers 10 bases. The germline CDR1 and CDR2 sequences are GTSNPN and SVGIG (reference sequence). V shed 5 bases, J shed 8 bases, and the junction held 8 bases outside the gene matches. The CDR3 totals 14 residues. CDR3 coding DNA: TGTGCCTGGGCCGCCGGGACAGGGGACGAAAAACTGTTTTTT. Its translation: CAWAAGTGDEKLFF.